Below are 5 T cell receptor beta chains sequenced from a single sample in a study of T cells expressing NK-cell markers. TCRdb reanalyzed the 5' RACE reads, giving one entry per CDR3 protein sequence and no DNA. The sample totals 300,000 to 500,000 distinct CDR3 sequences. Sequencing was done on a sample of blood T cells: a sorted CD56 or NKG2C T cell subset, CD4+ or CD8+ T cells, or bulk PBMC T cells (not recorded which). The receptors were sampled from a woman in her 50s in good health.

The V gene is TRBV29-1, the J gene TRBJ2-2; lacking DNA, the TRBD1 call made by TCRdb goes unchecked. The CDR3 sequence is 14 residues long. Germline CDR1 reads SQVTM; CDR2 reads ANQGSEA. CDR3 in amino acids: CSAQRGQGIGELFF.

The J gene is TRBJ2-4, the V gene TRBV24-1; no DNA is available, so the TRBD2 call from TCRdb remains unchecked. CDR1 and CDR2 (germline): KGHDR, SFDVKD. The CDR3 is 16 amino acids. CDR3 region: CATSDLRERSKNIQYF.

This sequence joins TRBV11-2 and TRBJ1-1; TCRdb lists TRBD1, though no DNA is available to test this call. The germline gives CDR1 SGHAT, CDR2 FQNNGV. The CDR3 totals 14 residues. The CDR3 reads CASRRQGLDTEAFF.

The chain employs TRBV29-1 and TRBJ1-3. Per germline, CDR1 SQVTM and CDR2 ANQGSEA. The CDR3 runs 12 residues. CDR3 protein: CSVQVSGNTIYF. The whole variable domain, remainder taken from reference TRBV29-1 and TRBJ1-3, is SAVISQKPSRDICQRGTSLTIQCQVDSQVTMMFWYRQQPGQSLTLIATANQGSEATYESGFVIDKFPISRPNLTFSTLTVSNMSPEDSSIYLCSVQVSGNTIYFGEGSWLTVV.

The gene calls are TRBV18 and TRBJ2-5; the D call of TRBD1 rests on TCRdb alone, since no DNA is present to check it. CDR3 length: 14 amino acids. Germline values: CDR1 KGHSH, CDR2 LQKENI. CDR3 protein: CASSRGTVQETQYF.